Listed here are 31 T cell receptor beta chains from one sample, sequenced in a study of blood T cell repertoires in COVID-19. Clones were sequenced by immunoSEQ multiplex PCR, and TCRdb holds only the in-frame ones, with some missing. The repertoire holds about 120,000 clones, with around 87% as singletons. The sequenced sample was peripheral blood. All receptors come from an older woman with acute or convalescent COVID-19.

This clone was found a few times. The rearrangement links TRBV7-6 to TRBJ2-5; 10 bases align to TRBD2. CDR1 SGHVS and CDR2 FNYEAQ come from the germline V gene. This CDR3 is 13 amino acids long. V dropped 6 bases and J dropped 5; count of bases not matched to a gene: 3. This chain's CDR3 is CASRQGLAETQYF. The CDR3 DNA follows: TGTGCCAGCAGACAGGGACTAGCGGAGACCCAGTACTTC.

The rearrangement links TRBV27 to TRBJ1-1; D perhaps matches TRBD1 (6 bases). This CDR3 comprises 13 residues. CDR1 MNHEY and CDR2 SMNVEV come from the germline V gene (reference sequence). V was clipped by 5 bases and J by 4 bases, with 11 bases between them. The CDR3 loop reads CASSQRGGTEAFF. The CDR3 DNA follows: TGTGCCAGCAGTCAAAGGGGGGGCACTGAAGCTTTCTTT.

This chain joins TRBV7-9 and TRBJ1-6, with 9 positions matching TRBD1. The CDR3 is 18 amino acids. V was pared by 2 bases and J by 7 bases, with 12 bases of the junction left unmatched. The germline gives CDR1 SEHNR, CDR2 FQNEAQ (reference sequence). CDR3 sequence reads: CASSLTTLRGTGNSPLHF. As DNA, the CDR3 is TGTGCCAGCAGCTTAACCACTCTTAGAGGGACAGGGAATTCACCCCTCCACTTT.

V is TRBV2 and J is TRBJ2-5; TRBD2 matches at 7 bases. With V trimmed by 6 bases and J by 1 base, 2 bases remained unmatched. The length of the CDR3 is 13 residues. Germline CDR1 reads SNHLY; CDR2 reads FYNNEI. The CDR3 loop reads CASSGGSQETQYF. The CDR3 DNA reads as TGTGCCAGCAGCGGGGGGTCCCAAGAGACCCAGTACTTC.

The J gene is TRBJ2-2, the V gene TRBV19; unclear D gene. V was shortened by 3 bases and J by 2 bases, with 7 bases between the two germline ends. CDR3 length: 14 residues. Germline V gene lookup returns CDR1 LNHDA and CDR2 SQIVND (reference sequence). CDR3 nucleotide sequence: TGTGCCAGTAGTATTAACAGAAACACCGGGGAGCTGTTTTTT. This translates into CASSINRNTGELFF. Full variable domain (missing parts from reference TRBV19 and TRBJ2-2): DGGITQSPKYLFRKEGQNVTLSCEQNLNHDAMYWYRQDPGQGLRLIYYSQIVNDFQKGDIAEGYSVSREKKESFPLTVTSAQKNPTAFYLCASSINRNTGELFFGEGSRLTVL.

The chain recombines TRBV6-7 with TRBJ1-4; 8 bases align to TRBD1. TRBV6-7 is designated an ORF whose function remains uncertain. V was clipped by 11 bases and J by 3 bases; unmatched bases: 8. This CDR3 comprises 14 residues. The CDR3 DNA follows: TGTGCCTTAAAGGACAGGGAGGCTAATGAAAAACTGTTTTTT. Encoded protein: CALKDREANEKLFF.

This clone was detected only a few times. V is TRBV7-3 and J is TRBJ2-1; TRBD2 agrees at 10 bases. Per germline, CDR1 SGHTA and CDR2 FQGTGA. The V gene end was trimmed by 4 bases and the J gene end by 3 bases; junction bases not matched to a gene: 3. The CDR3 is 15 residues long. Here the CDR3 DNA reads TGTGCCAGCAGCTCCCGGACTAGCGGCTACAATGAGCAGTTCTTC. Translated, it gives CASSSRTSGYNEQFF.

This clone was counted only a few times. The rearrangement joins TRBV5-4 to TRBJ1-6, with TRBD1 matching 8 bases. The junction had 11 bases not matched to a gene; V was cut back by 5 bases and J by 7 bases. The CDR3 contains 16 residues. CDR1 and CDR2 (germline): SGHNT, YYREEE (reference sequence). CDR3 in amino acids: CASRVRAGGDNSPLHF. CDR3 DNA sequence: TGTGCCAGCAGGGTGAGGGCAGGGGGCGACAATTCACCCCTCCACTTT.

This clone was seen only a few times. The rearrangement links TRBV7-6 to TRBJ1-3; D is possibly TRBD1 (6 bases). V was shortened by 2 bases and J by 0 bases, with 11 bases between the two germline ends. CDR3 length: 16 amino acids. Germline CDR1 is SGHVS and CDR2 is FNYEAQ. The CDR3: CASSLNQGSSGNTIYF. The CDR3 DNA reads as TGTGCCAGCAGCTTAAATCAGGGGAGCTCTGGAAACACCATATATTTT.

The rearrangement uses TRBV28 and TRBJ1-6; 7 nucleotides line up with TRBD1. This CDR3 region has 16 residues. Germline-derived CDR1 and CDR2 are MDHEN and SYDVKM. The J segment lost 3 bases and the V segment lost 3 bases, leaving 5 bases of the junction unmatched. DNA of the CDR3: TGTGCCAGCAGTTTCCACCGGGACAGCTATAATTCACCCCTCCACTTT. This codes for CASSFHRDSYNSPLHF.

The rearrangement joins TRBV28 to TRBJ2-2; D gene uncertain. V gave up 1 base and J gave up 4 bases, with 4 bases separating them. The germline gives CDR1 MDHEN, CDR2 SYDVKM. This CDR3 is built from 13 residues. The CDR3 spells CASSLYGTGELFF. The CDR3 nucleotides read TGTGCCAGCAGTTTATACGGCACCGGGGAGCTGTTTTTT.

V and J are TRBV7-3 and TRBJ1-1; possibly TRBD1 for D (5 bases). Between the trimmed V and J ends, which lost 5 bases and 3 bases, there was a span of 19 bases. Per germline, CDR1 SGHTA and CDR2 FQGTGA. This CDR3 is built from 16 residues. The CDR3 DNA reads TGTGCCAGCAGCCCCGGGACTCCTGCCCCCTACACTGAAGCTTTCTTT. It is translated as CASSPGTPAPYTEAFF.

The V call is TRBV3-1 (or the pseudogene TRBV3-2), the J call TRBJ2-7; D is perhaps TRBD1 (5 bases). V shed 6 bases and J shed 1 base, with 13 bases lying between them. Germline loops: CDR1 LGHDT, CDR2 YNNKEL (reference sequence). This CDR3 has 14 residues. The CDR3 reads CASRVTALSYEQYF. DNA of the CDR3: TGTGCCAGCAGGGTGACAGCCCTTTCCTACGAGCAGTACTTC.

The chain uses TRBV15 and TRBJ2-7, with D possibly being TRBD2 (6 bases). Germline V gene data show CDR1 as LNHNV and CDR2 as YYDKDF (reference sequence). With 0 bases removed from V and 2 bases from J, the gap between germline ends came to 11 bases. The CDR3 covers 15 residues. The CDR3 DNA is TGTGCCACCAGCAGAGATCGGGGGACCCCCTACGAGCAGTACTTC. Translated, it gives CATSRDRGTPYEQYF. Supplemented by reference TRBV15 and TRBJ2-7, the full variable domain reads DAMVIQNPRYQVTQFGKPVTLSCSQTLNHNVMYWYQQKSSQAPKLLFHYYDKDFNNEADTPDNFQSRRPNTSFCFLDIRSPGLGDTAMYLCATSRDRGTPYEQYFGPGTRLTVT.

The CDR3 DNA is TGTGCCAGCTCACCTGGGGACATCAAAACTGGAAACACCATATATTTT. Translation gives CASSPGDIKTGNTIYF. This rearrangement joins TRBV18 to TRBJ1-3; possible D gene TRBD1, 6 bases. With 3 bases removed from V and 2 bases from J, the gap between germline ends came to 14 bases. Germline CDR1 reads KGHSH; CDR2 reads LQKENI. The CDR3 has 16 amino acids.

The rearrangement uses TRBV29-1 and TRBJ2-3; D may be TRBD2 (6 bases). The germline gives CDR1 SQVTM, CDR2 ANQGSEA. V gave up 3 bases and J gave up 1 base, with 11 bases separating them. The CDR3 runs 14 residues. The CDR3 region has the DNA TGCAGCGTTGAGGCCCCTAGCGGCACAGATACGCAGTATTTT. This gives the protein CSVEAPSGTDTQYF.

This clone was found a few times. V is TRBV5-4 and J is TRBJ1-5; D unclear. Germline CDR1 is SGHNT and CDR2 is YYREEE (reference sequence). With 0 bases removed from V and 3 bases from J, the gap between germline ends came to 13 bases. The CDR3 covers 16 residues. The CDR3 DNA follows: TGTGCCAGCAGCTTGGCCGGGAACGGATACAATCAGCCCCAGCATTTT. Translated, it gives CASSLAGNGYNQPQHF.

This clone was observed a handful of times. The CDR3 spells CAWSVPPHRDGYTF. DNA for the CDR3: TGTGCCTGGAGTGTACCCCCTCACAGGGACGGCTACACCTTC. The chain links TRBV30 to TRBJ1-2; tentative D call: TRBD1 (6 bases). In germline, CDR1 is GTSNPN, CDR2 SVGIG (reference sequence). The CDR3 spans 14 residues. The V gene lost 0 bases and the J gene lost 8 bases, with 16 bases spanning the gap.

The J gene is TRBJ1-4, the V gene TRBV5-4, with 8 bases fitting TRBD1. With 0 bases clipped from V and 4 bases from J, the junction kept 2 bases outside the gene matches. This CDR3 contains 15 residues. Per germline, CDR1 SGHNT and CDR2 YYREEE (reference sequence). Here the CDR3 DNA reads TGTGCCAGCAGCTTGGAGACAGGGGTTAATGAAAAACTGTTTTTT. It encodes CASSLETGVNEKLFF.

The rearrangement joins TRBV27 to TRBJ2-1, with D perhaps matching TRBD2 (5 bases). Germline-derived CDR1 and CDR2 are MNHEY and SMNVEV (reference sequence). Trimming shortened V by 8 bases and J by 4 bases, and 12 bases separated the two germline ends. The CDR3 consists of 13 residues. CDR3 DNA: TGTGCCAGCGGGTTCGGGGATTACAATGAGCAGTTCTTC. Encoded protein: CASGFGDYNEQFF.

The rearrangement joins TRBV9 to TRBJ2-7, with a weak D call TRBD1 (6 bases). The ends were cut back, 2 bases at V and 5 bases at J, with 14 bases in the middle. The germline V gene has CDR1 SGDLS and CDR2 YYNGEE. CDR3 length: 14 residues. In DNA, the CDR3 is TGTGCCAGCAGCGTCACAACAGGGTTCAACGAGCAGTACTTC. Translation: CASSVTTGFNEQYF. Using reference TRBV9 and TRBJ2-7 for the parts outside the CDR3, the full variable domain is DSGVTQTPKHLITATGQRVTLRCSPRSGDLSVYWYQQSLDQGLQFLIQYYNGEERAKGNILERFSAQQFPDLHSELNLSSLELGDSALYFCASSVTTGFNEQYFGPGTRLTVT.

This clone occurred a few times. The rearrangement joins TRBV3-1 (or the pseudogene TRBV3-2) to TRBJ1-6; D might be TRBD1 (5 bases). This CDR3 has 16 residues. Germline CDR1 and CDR2: LGHDT and YNNKEL (reference sequence). V lost 4 bases, J lost 6 bases, and 16 bases lay in between. The chain's CDR3 is CASSPGLQGINSPLHF. The CDR3 DNA follows: TGTGCCAGCAGCCCGGGCCTGCAGGGAATTAATTCACCCCTCCACTTT.

This chain links TRBV11-3 with TRBJ2-7; no firm D call. The germline gives CDR1 SGHNT, CDR2 YENEEA. The CDR3 loop spans 12 amino acids. V shed 0 bases and J shed 4 bases, with 4 bases lying between them. CDR3 protein: CASSLDHYEQYF. For the CDR3, the DNA is TGTGCCAGCAGCTTAGACCATTACGAGCAGTACTTC.

The sample holds one count of this clone. The chain is built from TRBV9 and TRBJ2-7; TRBD2 might be the D (6 bases). The V gene's germline CDR1 is SGDLS and CDR2 YYNGEE. The CDR3 spans 15 residues. Trimming cost V 0 bases and J 3 bases, with 13 bases left between them. The CDR3 DNA follows: TGTGCCAGCAGCGTAGCCGGCGGGGCAATCTACGAGCAGTACTTC. It translates to CASSVAGGAIYEQYF.

CDR3 in amino acids: CASSLARETQYF. As DNA, the CDR3 is TGTGCCAGCAGCTTAGCGAGGGAGACCCAGTACTTC. V is TRBV11-2 and J is TRBJ2-5; no reliable D call. V lost 1 base and J lost 5, with 5 bases in between. The CDR3 totals 12 residues. Germline V gene lookup returns CDR1 SGHAT and CDR2 FQNNGV.

The rearrangement joins TRBV18 to TRBJ1-3, with D maybe TRBD1 (5 bases). The V and J ends lost 4 bases and 4 bases respectively, with 17 bases between them. The CDR3 extends over 16 amino acids. Germline CDR1 reads KGHSH; CDR2 reads LQKENI. CDR3 DNA sequence: TGTGCCAGCTCACAGAGCCTCCCGACAGACGGAAACACCATATATTTT. It encodes CASSQSLPTDGNTIYF.

This chain links TRBV28 with TRBJ1-6, with TRBD1 matching over 7 bases. Germline loops: CDR1 MDHEN, CDR2 SYDVKM. The V and J ends lost 4 bases and 10 bases, in that order; junction bases with no gene match: 16. CDR3 length: 17 residues. The CDR3 DNA reads as TGTGCCAGCAGTTGGCGGACAGGCACAGCGGCGGACTCACCCCTCCACTTT. Its protein is CASSWRTGTAADSPLHF.

The chain is built from TRBV19 and TRBJ2-3; 8 nucleotides align to TRBD2. Germline loops: CDR1 LNHDA, CDR2 SQIVND (reference sequence). Trimming at V came to 3 bases and at J to 1 base, leaving 6 bases not matched to a gene. The CDR3 is 16 residues long. The CDR3 loop is CASSIAGGWRTDTQYF. CDR3 DNA sequence: TGTGCCAGTAGTATTGCGGGGGGCTGGCGCACAGATACGCAGTATTTT.

This sequence joins TRBV7-9 and TRBJ1-4; D may be TRBD1 (5 bases). Germline lookup yields CDR1 SEHNR and CDR2 FQNEAQ (reference sequence). Trimming shortened V by 1 base and J by 6 bases, and 12 bases separated the two germline ends. The length of the CDR3 is 15 residues. The CDR3 loop is CASSLGDTGHEKLFF. Written as DNA, the CDR3 is TGTGCCAGCAGCTTAGGAGACACAGGTCATGAAAAACTGTTTTTT.

V gene TRBV25-1 combines with J gene TRBJ1-2; 9 positions agree with TRBD1. This CDR3 comprises 15 residues. With 5 bases clipped from V and 1 base from J, the junction kept 5 bases outside the gene matches. Germline-derived CDR1 and CDR2 are MGHDK and SYGVNS. In DNA, the CDR3 is TGTGCCAGCAGTAGGGGACAGGGCAGTAACTATGGCTACACCTTC. Translating it yields CASSRGQGSNYGYTF.

This chain links TRBV3-1 (or the pseudogene TRBV3-2) with TRBJ1-2, with D possibly TRBD1 on 5 matching bases. The CDR3 runs 13 residues. The V gene lost 0 bases and the J gene lost 4 bases, with 6 bases spanning the gap. Germline-derived CDR1 and CDR2 are LGHDT and YNNKEL (reference sequence). CDR3 nucleotides: TGTGCCAGCAGCCAAGACACAGGCTATGGCTACACCTTC. Amino acid sequence: CASSQDTGYGYTF.